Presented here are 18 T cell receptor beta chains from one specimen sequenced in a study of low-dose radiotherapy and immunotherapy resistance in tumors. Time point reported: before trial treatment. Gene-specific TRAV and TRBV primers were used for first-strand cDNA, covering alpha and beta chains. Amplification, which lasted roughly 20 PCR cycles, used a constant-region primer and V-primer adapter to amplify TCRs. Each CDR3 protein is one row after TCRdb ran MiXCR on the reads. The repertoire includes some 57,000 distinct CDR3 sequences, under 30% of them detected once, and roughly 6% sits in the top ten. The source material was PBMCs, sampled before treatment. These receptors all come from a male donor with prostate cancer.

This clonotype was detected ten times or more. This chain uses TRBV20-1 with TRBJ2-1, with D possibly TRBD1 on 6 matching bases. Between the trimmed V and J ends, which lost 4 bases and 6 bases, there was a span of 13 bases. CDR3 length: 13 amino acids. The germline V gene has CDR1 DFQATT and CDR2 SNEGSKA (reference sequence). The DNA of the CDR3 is TGCAGTGCTACGACAGGAGCCGTCAATGAGCAGTTCTTC. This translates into CSATTGAVNEQFF.

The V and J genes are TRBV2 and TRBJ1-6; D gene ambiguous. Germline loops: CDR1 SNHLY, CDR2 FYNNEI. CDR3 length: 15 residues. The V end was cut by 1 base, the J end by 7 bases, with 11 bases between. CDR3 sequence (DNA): TGTGCCAGCAGTGAAGAGGGAGTGGGGAATTCACCCCTCCACTTT. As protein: CASSEEGVGNSPLHF.

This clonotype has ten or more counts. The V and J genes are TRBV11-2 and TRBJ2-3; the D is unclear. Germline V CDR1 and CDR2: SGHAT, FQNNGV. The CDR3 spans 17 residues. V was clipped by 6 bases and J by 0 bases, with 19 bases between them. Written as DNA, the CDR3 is TGTGCCAGCAGACGAATCAAAGGCCCAACTAGCACAGATACGCAGTATTTT. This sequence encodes CASRRIKGPTSTDTQYF.

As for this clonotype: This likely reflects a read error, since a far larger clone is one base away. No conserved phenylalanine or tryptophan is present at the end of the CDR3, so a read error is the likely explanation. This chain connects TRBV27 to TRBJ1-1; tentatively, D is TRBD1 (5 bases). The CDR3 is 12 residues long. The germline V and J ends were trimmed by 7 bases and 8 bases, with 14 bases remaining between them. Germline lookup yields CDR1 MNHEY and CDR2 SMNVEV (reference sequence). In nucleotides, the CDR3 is TGTGCCAGCACTACTCGACAGATCGAAGCTTTCCTT. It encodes CASTTRQIEAFL.

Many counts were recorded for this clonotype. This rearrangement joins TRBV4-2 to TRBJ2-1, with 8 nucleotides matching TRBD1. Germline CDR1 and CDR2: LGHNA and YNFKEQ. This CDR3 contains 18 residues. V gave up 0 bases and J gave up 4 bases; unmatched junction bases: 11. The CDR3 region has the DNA TGTGCCAGCAGCCAAGATCTTGGAACAGGGGGTGCATACAATGAGCAGTTCTTC. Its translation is CASSQDLGTGGAYNEQFF.

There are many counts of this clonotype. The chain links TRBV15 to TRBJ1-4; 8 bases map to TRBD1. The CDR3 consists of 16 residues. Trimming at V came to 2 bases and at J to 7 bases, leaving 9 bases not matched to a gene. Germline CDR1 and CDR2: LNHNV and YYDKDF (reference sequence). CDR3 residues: CATSRRRTGISEKLFF. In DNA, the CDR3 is TGTGCCACCAGCAGAAGACGGACAGGGATAAGTGAAAAACTGTTTTTT.

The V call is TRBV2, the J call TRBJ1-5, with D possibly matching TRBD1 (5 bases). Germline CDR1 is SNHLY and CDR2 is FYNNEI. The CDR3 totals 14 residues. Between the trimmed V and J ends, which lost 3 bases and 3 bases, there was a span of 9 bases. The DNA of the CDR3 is TGTGCCAGCAGTGATAACAGGAACAATCAGCCCCAGCATTTT. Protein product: CASSDNRNNQPQHF.

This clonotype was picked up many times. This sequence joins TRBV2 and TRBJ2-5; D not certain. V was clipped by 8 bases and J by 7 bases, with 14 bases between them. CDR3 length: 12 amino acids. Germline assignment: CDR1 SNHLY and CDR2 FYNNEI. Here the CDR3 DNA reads TGTGCCAGCCTCGGATCTCTCGCGACCCAGTACTTC. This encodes CASLGSLATQYF.

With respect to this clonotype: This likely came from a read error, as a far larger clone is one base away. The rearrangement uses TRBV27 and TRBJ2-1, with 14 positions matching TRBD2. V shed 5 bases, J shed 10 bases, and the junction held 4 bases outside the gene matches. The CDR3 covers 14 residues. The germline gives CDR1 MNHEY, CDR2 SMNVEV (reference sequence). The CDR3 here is CASSGGLAGEEQFF. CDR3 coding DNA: TGTGCCAGCAGTGGGGGACTAGCGGGGGAAGAGCAGTTCTTC.

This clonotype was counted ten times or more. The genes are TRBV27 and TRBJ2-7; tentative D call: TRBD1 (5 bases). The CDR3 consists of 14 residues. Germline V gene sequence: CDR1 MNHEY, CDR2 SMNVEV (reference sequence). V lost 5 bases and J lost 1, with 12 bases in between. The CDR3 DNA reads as TGTGCCAGCAGTCTTGATGGGGCTTCCTACGAGCAGTACTTC. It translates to CASSLDGASYEQYF.

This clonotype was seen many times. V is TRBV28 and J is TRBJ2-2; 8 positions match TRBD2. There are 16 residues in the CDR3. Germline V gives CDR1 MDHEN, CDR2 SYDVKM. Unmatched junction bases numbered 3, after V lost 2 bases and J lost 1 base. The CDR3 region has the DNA TGTGCCAGCAGTTTACTCCTAGCGGGGAACACCGGGGAGCTGTTTTTT. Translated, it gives CASSLLLAGNTGELFF.

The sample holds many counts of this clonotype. The CDR3 loop is CASSEGDSDTQYF. In DNA form, the CDR3 reads TGTGCCAGCAGTGAAGGGGACTCAGATACGCAGTATTTT. The chain recombines TRBV2 with TRBJ2-3, with D maybe TRBD2 (6 bases). The CDR3 is 13 residues long. V shed 1 base and J shed 4 bases, with 6 bases lying between them. The germline V gene encodes CDR1 SNHLY and CDR2 FYNNEI. The full variable domain, rest sourced from reference TRBV2 and TRBJ2-3, is EPEVTQTPSHQVTQMGQEVILRCVPISNHLYFYWYRQILGQKVEFLVSFYNNEISEKSEIFDDQFSVERPDGSNFTLKIRSTKLEDSAMYFCASSEGDSDTQYFGPGTRLTVL.

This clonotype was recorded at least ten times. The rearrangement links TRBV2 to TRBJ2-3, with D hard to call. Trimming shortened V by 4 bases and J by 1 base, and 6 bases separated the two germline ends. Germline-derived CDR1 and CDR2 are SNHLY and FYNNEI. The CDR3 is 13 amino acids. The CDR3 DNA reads TGTGCCAGCAGTGTTGGAGGCACAGATACGCAGTATTTT. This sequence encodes CASSVGGTDTQYF.

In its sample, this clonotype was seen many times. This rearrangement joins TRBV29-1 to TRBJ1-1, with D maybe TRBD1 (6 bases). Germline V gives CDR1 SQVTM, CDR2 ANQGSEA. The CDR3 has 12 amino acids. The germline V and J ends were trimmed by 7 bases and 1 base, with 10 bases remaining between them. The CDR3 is CSADRQNTEAFF. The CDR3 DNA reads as TGCAGCGCAGACAGGCAGAACACTGAAGCTTTCTTT.

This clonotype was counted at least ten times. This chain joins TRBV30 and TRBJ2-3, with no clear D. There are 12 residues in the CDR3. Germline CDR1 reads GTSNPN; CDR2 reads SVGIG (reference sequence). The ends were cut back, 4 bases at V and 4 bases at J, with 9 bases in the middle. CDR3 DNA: TGTGCCTGGAAGAGGTCCGCAGATACGCAGTATTTT. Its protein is CAWKRSADTQYF. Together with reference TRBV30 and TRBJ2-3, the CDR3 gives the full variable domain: SQTIHQWPATLVQPVGSPLSLECTVEGTSNPNLYWYRQAAGRGLQLLFYSVGIGQISSEVPQNLSASRPQDRQFILSSKKLLLSDSGFYLCAWKRSADTQYFGPGTRLTVL.

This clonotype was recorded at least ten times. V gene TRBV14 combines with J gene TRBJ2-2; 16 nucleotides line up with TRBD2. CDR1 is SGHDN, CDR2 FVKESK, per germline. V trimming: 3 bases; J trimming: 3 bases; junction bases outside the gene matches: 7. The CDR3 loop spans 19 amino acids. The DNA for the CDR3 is TGTGCCAGCAGCCAGTCGGGACTAGCGGGAGGGCCCTACACCGGGGAGCTGTTTTTT. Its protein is CASSQSGLAGGPYTGELFF.

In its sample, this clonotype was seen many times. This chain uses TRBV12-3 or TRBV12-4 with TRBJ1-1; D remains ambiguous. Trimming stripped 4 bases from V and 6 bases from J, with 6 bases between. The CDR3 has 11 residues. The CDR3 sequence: CASSSFSEAFF. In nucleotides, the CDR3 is TGTGCCAGCAGTTCTTTCTCTGAAGCTTTCTTT.

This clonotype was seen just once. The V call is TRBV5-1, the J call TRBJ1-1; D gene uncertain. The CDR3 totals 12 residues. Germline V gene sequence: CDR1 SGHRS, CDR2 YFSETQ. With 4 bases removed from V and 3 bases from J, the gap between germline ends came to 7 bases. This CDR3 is CASSRVDTEAFF. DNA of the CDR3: TGCGCCAGCAGCCGGGTGGACACTGAAGCTTTCTTT.